The 32 T cell receptor beta chains reported below all come from one sample, sequenced in a study of T cell repertoires in cytomegalovirus infection. TCRdb re-called the reads with MiXCR, one entry per CDR3 protein. This table has 500,000 to 600,000 distinct CDR3 sequences, approximately 15% appearing once. The sequenced sample consisted of CD8+ T cells from PBMCs. The receptor source for this set is a human donor in good health (CMV status not recorded). Some clones in this sample may be carry-over from other donors' samples.

The chain is built from TRBV12-3 or TRBV12-4 and TRBJ2-2, with D hard to call. V lost 3 bases and J lost 6, with 8 bases in between. CDR3 length: 13 amino acids. CDR3 loop: CASSFRFPGELFF. CDR3 in DNA: TGTGCCAGCAGTTTTAGGTTTCCCGGGGAGCTGTTTTTT.

The chain links TRBV27 to TRBJ2-2, with D tentatively TRBD1 (5 bases). The V gene lost 9 bases and the J gene lost 1 base, with 21 bases spanning the gap. The CDR3 has 17 amino acids. Germline V CDR1 and CDR2: MNHEY, SMNVEV (reference sequence). The CDR3 here is CARSPDSGTGNTGELFF. As DNA, the CDR3 is TGTGCCAGAAGTCCAGACTCCGGTACAGGGAACACCGGGGAGCTGTTTTTT.

This clonotype showed up many times. The chain combines TRBV11-2 with TRBJ2-5; D not certain. Trimming took off 1 base at V and 1 base at J, with 7 bases between the two ends. Germline CDR1 is SGHAT and CDR2 is FQNNGV. The CDR3 is made up of 14 amino acids. The CDR3 region has the DNA TGTGCCAGCAGCTTAGCACCTACCCAAGAGACCCAGTACTTC. Translating gives CASSLAPTQETQYF.

The table lists this clonotype with many counts. The chain employs TRBV7-6 and TRBJ2-1; 7 bases agree with TRBD2. The V segment lost 4 bases and the J segment 6 bases; nucleotides outside the gene matches: 12. The CDR3 has 16 residues. Germline loops: CDR1 SGHVS, CDR2 FNYEAQ. The CDR3 DNA sequence: TGTGCCAGCAGCTCCAGACTAGCCAAACCCCCCAATGAGCAGTTCTTC. Encoded protein: CASSSRLAKPPNEQFF.

The V gene is TRBV9, the J gene TRBJ2-1, with D possibly being TRBD2 (6 bases). V lost 0 bases to trimming and J lost 2 bases, with 15 bases between them. This CDR3 is built from 17 residues. From germline, CDR1 is SGDLS and CDR2 YYNGEE. CDR3 protein: CASSVVGGSSPYNEQFF. The CDR3 coding sequence is TGTGCCAGCAGCGTAGTTGGAGGGAGCTCCCCCTACAATGAGCAGTTCTTC. Combining the CDR3 with reference TRBV9 and TRBJ2-1 gives the whole variable domain DSGVTQTPKHLITATGQRVTLRCSPRSGDLSVYWYQQSLDQGLQFLIQYYNGEERAKGNILERFSAQQFPDLHSELNLSSLELGDSALYFCASSVVGGSSPYNEQFFGPGTRLTVL.

This clonotype was counted at least ten times. The chain uses TRBV7-7 and TRBJ2-1, with TRBD2 matching 9 bases. This CDR3 is 12 amino acids long. Germline CDR1 and CDR2: SSHAT and FNYEAQ (reference sequence). The CDR3 nucleotides read TGTGCTGTTAGCGGGAGCTTGAATGAGCAGTTCTTC. Encoded protein: CAVSGSLNEQFF.

This clonotype has a handful of counts. This chain joins TRBV28 and TRBJ2-7; 9 bases map to TRBD1. The J segment lost 5 bases and the V segment lost 6 bases, leaving 11 bases of the junction unmatched. Germline V gene data show CDR1 as MDHEN and CDR2 as SYDVKM. CDR3 length equals 15 residues. The CDR3 spells CASSLPGTGQHEQYF. DNA for the CDR3: TGTGCCAGCAGCCTGCCCGGGACAGGGCAACACGAGCAGTACTTC.

The chain has TRBV19 and TRBJ1-4, with TRBD1 identical over 8 bases. CDR3 size: 14 residues. CDR1 and CDR2 from the germline V gene are LNHDA and SQIVND (reference sequence). The ends lost 4 bases at V and 5 bases at J; junction bases unmatched: 3. CDR3 in DNA: TGTGCCAGTAGTACAAGGACAGGGAATGAAAAACTGTTTTTT. It is translated as CASSTRTGNEKLFF.

This clonotype was seen a handful of times. The chain employs TRBV7-9 and TRBJ2-3; the match to TRBD2 covers 7 bases. Germline V gives CDR1 SEHNR, CDR2 FQNEAQ (reference sequence). J lost 1 base, V lost 1 base, and 5 bases had no gene match. The CDR3 extends over 16 amino acids. This chain's CDR3 is CASSLVSAGGTDTQYF. The CDR3 nucleotides read TGTGCCAGCAGCTTAGTATCTGCGGGGGGCACAGATACGCAGTATTTT. Variable domain in full (rest from reference TRBV7-9 and TRBJ2-3): DTGVSQNPRHKITKRGQNVTFRCDPISEHNRLYWYRQTLGQGPEFLTYFQNEAQLEKSRLLSDRFSAERPKGSFSTLEIQRTEQGDSAMYLCASSLVSAGGTDTQYFGPGTRLTVL.

This clonotype was counted a single time. The chain employs TRBV6-4 and TRBJ2-1, with D perhaps being TRBD1 or TRBD2 (5 bases each). V gave up 6 bases and J gave up 10 bases, with 16 bases separating them. The CDR3 has 13 amino acids. Germline CDR1 reads MRHNA; CDR2 reads SNTAGT. CDR3 amino acids: CASRYASWGEQFF. CDR3 bases: TGTGCCAGCAGATACGCTAGCTGGGGCGAGCAGTTCTTC.

This clonotype came up many times. The junction departs from germline at one end; a sequencing error may be responsible. The chain recombines TRBV4-1 with TRBJ2-7; 12 nucleotides match TRBD2. The V gene's germline CDR1 is MGHRA and CDR2 YSYEKL. The CDR3 spans 15 residues. The CDR3, as DNA: TGTGCCAGCAGCCAGGGACTAGCGGGTTCCTACGAGCAGTACTTC. Residues: CASSQGLAGSYEQYF.

This chain uses TRBV7-6 with TRBJ1-1; the D gene is possibly TRBD1 (5 bases). From germline, CDR1 is SGHVS and CDR2 FNYEAQ. The CDR3 covers 13 residues. This CDR3 is CASSRFWGTEAFF. Written as DNA, the CDR3 is TGTGCTAGTTCCAGGTTTTGGGGGACTGAAGCTTTCTTT.

This clonotype was detected only a few times. The rearrangement uses TRBV28 and TRBJ1-5; D ambiguous. Germline CDR1 reads MDHEN; CDR2 reads SYDVKM. The CDR3 spans 14 residues. Trimming stripped 5 bases from V and 6 bases from J, with 14 bases between. The CDR3 loop is CASSPPGGGQPQHF. CDR3 coding DNA: TGTGCCAGCAGTCCACCAGGTGGCGGTCAGCCCCAGCATTTT. Complete variable domain (other parts from reference TRBV28 and TRBJ1-5): DVKVTQSSRYLVKRTGEKVFLECVQDMDHENMFWYRQDPGLGLRLIYFSYDVKMKEKGDIPEGYSVSREKKERFSLILESASTNQTSMYLCASSPPGGGQPQHFGDGTRLSIL.

This clonotype was detected ten times or more. The rearrangement joins TRBV6-1 to TRBJ2-5; D may match TRBD1 or TRBD2 (5 bases each). V was trimmed by 5 bases and J by 0 bases, leaving 13 bases between them. The CDR3 covers 15 residues. The V gene's germline CDR1 is MNHNS and CDR2 SASEGT. The CDR3, as DNA: TGTGCCAGCAGTCTAGCTTCAGGGAACCAAGAGACCCAGTACTTC. This sequence encodes CASSLASGNQETQYF.

This clonotype was seen repeatedly, ten times or more. CDR3 sequence (DNA): TGTGCCAGCAGCTACCTCGAGGCAGTTCAAGAGACCCAGTACTTC. Its translation is CASSYLEAVQETQYF. The chain joins TRBV7-8 to TRBJ2-5; no firm D call. The CDR3 covers 15 residues. V was shortened by 4 bases and J by 2 bases, with 14 bases between the two germline ends. CDR1 and CDR2 from the germline V gene are SGHVS and FQNEAQ.

This clonotype showed up many times. The J gene is TRBJ2-1, the V gene TRBV7-8; no reliable D call. The CDR3 contains 14 residues. CDR1 is SGHVS, CDR2 FQNEAQ, per germline. Deletions cut 5 bases from V and 8 bases from J, with 16 bases between. DNA for the CDR3: TGTGCCAGCAGCCCCTCGACTCGACTCGATGAGCAGTTCTTC. The encoded protein is CASSPSTRLDEQFF.

The chain combines TRBV29-1 with TRBJ2-3; 13 bases are shared with TRBD2. The CDR3 is made up of 15 amino acids. After removal of 7 bases from V and 2 bases from J, the junction contained 6 bases not matched to a gene. Germline CDR1 is SQVTM and CDR2 is ANQGSEA. CDR3 in DNA: TGCAGCGGCCGGACTAGCGGGGGACTCACAGATACGCAGTATTTT. It yields the protein CSGRTSGGLTDTQYF.

In this sample, this clonotype turned up a few times. As DNA, the CDR3 is TGTGCCAGCAGCTTGGGACAGGGGTCCTTGGAGACCCAGTACTTC. Amino acids: CASSLGQGSLETQYF. The chain combines TRBV5-4 with TRBJ2-5, with 8 bases lining up with TRBD1. CDR1 is SGHNT and CDR2 is YYREEE in the germline V gene (reference sequence). The V and J ends lost 0 bases and 5 bases, in that order; junction bases with no gene match: 6. The CDR3 length is 15 residues.

This sequence joins TRBV10-3 and TRBJ2-1; D is perhaps TRBD2 (6 bases). CDR3 length: 14 amino acids. V gave up 3 bases and J gave up 8 bases, with 14 bases separating them. The germline V gene has CDR1 ENHRY and CDR2 SYGVKD. DNA of the CDR3: TGTGCCATCAGTGATGTATCGGGAGAATATGAGCAGTTCTTC. This gives the protein CAISDVSGEYEQFF.

A few counts support this clonotype. The chain links TRBV27 to TRBJ1-5; D remains ambiguous. Looked up from germline, CDR1 is MNHEY and CDR2 is SMNVEV (reference sequence). With 2 bases removed from V and 2 bases from J, the gap between germline ends came to 10 bases. The CDR3 loop spans 15 amino acids. The CDR3 reads CASSLGWTGNQPQHF. The DNA of the CDR3 is TGTGCCAGCAGTTTAGGGTGGACCGGCAATCAGCCCCAGCATTTT.

This clonotype was observed many times. V usage is TRBV6-1 and J usage is TRBJ1-5, with D possibly matching TRBD1 (6 bases). In germline, CDR1 is MNHNS, CDR2 SASEGT. CDR3 length equals 16 residues. The germline V and J ends were trimmed by 3 bases and 1 base, with 13 bases remaining between them. CDR3 sequence (DNA): TGTGCCAGCAGTGACCCCAGGGGCGGCAGCAATCAGCCCCAGCATTTT. Translating gives CASSDPRGGSNQPQHF.

This clonotype was found many times. CDR3 sequence reads: CASSQTGIPLVDEQFF. In DNA form, the CDR3 reads TGCGCCAGCAGCCAGACCGGGATCCCCTTGGTCGATGAGCAGTTCTTC. The chain links TRBV4-1 to TRBJ2-1; a weak D match, TRBD2 (5 bases). The CDR3 is 16 amino acids. CDR1 MGHRA and CDR2 YSYEKL come from the germline V gene. V gave up 3 bases and J gave up 8 bases, with 20 bases separating them.

Ten or more counts support this clonotype. The rearrangement joins TRBV10-3 to TRBJ2-7, with 10 positions matching TRBD2. Germline loops: CDR1 ENHRY, CDR2 SYGVKD. Unmatched junction bases numbered 11, after V lost 8 bases and J lost 1 base. This CDR3 region has 16 residues. The chain's CDR3 is CAILKREGVGSYEQYF. Written as DNA, the CDR3 is TGTGCCATCCTTAAGCGGGAGGGCGTCGGGTCCTACGAGCAGTACTTC.

This clonotype was recorded a few times. The gene calls are TRBV12-3 or TRBV12-4 and TRBJ2-5; D may be TRBD1 (5 bases). The CDR3 consists of 12 residues. The ends were cut back, 7 bases at V and 5 bases at J, with 11 bases in the middle. The CDR3 bases are TGTGCCAGCAACCGACCAGGGGAGACCCAGTACTTC. It translates to CASNRPGETQYF.

The chain combines TRBV27 with TRBJ2-3; 7 bases agree with TRBD1. The CDR3 is 15 amino acids. The V gene's germline CDR1 is MNHEY and CDR2 SMNVEV (reference sequence). Unmatched junction bases numbered 10, after V lost 8 bases and J lost 2 bases. DNA of the CDR3: TGTGCCAGCGGGACAGCGGACGGTAACACAGATACGCAGTATTTT. It translates to CASGTADGNTDTQYF.

J is TRBJ2-1 and V is TRBV7-9, with D hard to call. The CDR3 spans 13 residues. Germline V gives CDR1 SEHNR, CDR2 FQNEAQ (reference sequence). V dropped 5 bases and J dropped 6 bases, with 11 bases sitting between them. CDR3 sequence reads: CASSPRASNEQFF. CDR3 nucleotide sequence: TGTGCCAGCAGCCCCCGGGCTAGCAATGAGCAGTTCTTC.

In its sample, this clonotype was seen many times. This chain joins TRBV7-9 and TRBJ2-3; 12 nucleotides agree with TRBD2. CDR1 and CDR2 from the germline V gene are SEHNR and FQNEAQ (reference sequence). This CDR3 contains 19 residues. V shed 5 bases, J shed 4 bases, and the junction held 16 bases outside the gene matches. In DNA form, the CDR3 reads TGTGCCAGCAGCCCCCGACTAGCGGGAGCCCCTGCCCCGCCAGATACGCAGTATTTT. Translated: CASSPRLAGAPAPPDTQYF.

This clonotype was counted at least ten times. The gene calls are TRBV7-2 and TRBJ2-1; D tentatively reads TRBD1 or TRBD2 (6 bases each). CDR1 SGHTA and CDR2 FQGNSA come from the germline V gene. The ends were cut back, 1 base at V and 7 bases at J, with 17 bases in the middle. CDR3 size: 16 residues. This chain's CDR3 is CASSLEVGGARNEQFF. The CDR3 DNA reads TGTGCCAGCAGCTTAGAGGTCGGGGGCGCAAGGAATGAGCAGTTCTTC. Together with reference TRBV7-2 and TRBJ2-1, the CDR3 gives the full variable domain: GAGVSQSPSNKVTEKGKDVELRCDPISGHTALYWYRQSLGQGLEFLIYFQGNSAPDKSGLPSDRFSAERTGGSVSTLTIQRTQQEDSAVYLCASSLEVGGARNEQFFGPGTRLTVL.

This clonotype has at least ten counts. V is TRBV6-1 and J is TRBJ2-1, with 13 bases matching TRBD2. Germline assignment: CDR1 MNHNS and CDR2 SASEGT. V dropped 7 bases and J dropped 4; count of bases not matched to a gene: 4. The CDR3 totals 15 residues. For the CDR3, the DNA is TGTGCCAGCAAAGGACTAGCGGGAGTATACAATGAGCAGTTCTTC. Amino acid sequence: CASKGLAGVYNEQFF.

A few counts support this clonotype. The V gene is TRBV7-9, the J gene TRBJ1-6; D is unclear. V lost 1 base and J lost 0, with 16 bases in between. The CDR3 is 19 residues long. Germline V gene lookup returns CDR1 SEHNR and CDR2 FQNEAQ (reference sequence). The CDR3 reads CASSLEGGYLSSYNSPLHF. DNA for the CDR3: TGTGCCAGCAGCTTAGAAGGAGGGTACCTGAGCTCCTATAATTCACCCCTCCACTTT.

This clonotype was seen at least ten times. V gene TRBV6-1 combines with J gene TRBJ2-7; D is unclear. V was trimmed by 2 bases and J by 4 bases, leaving 9 bases between them. The CDR3 has 13 amino acids. Germline V gene sequence: CDR1 MNHNS, CDR2 SASEGT. The CDR3 DNA reads TGTGCCAGCAGTGAAAGGACCCCTTACGAGCAGTACTTC. This translates into CASSERTPYEQYF.

The chain joins TRBV29-1 to TRBJ2-7, with D possibly TRBD1 on 6 matching bases. Germline V CDR1 and CDR2: SQVTM, ANQGSEA. The CDR3 is made up of 14 amino acids. V lost 2 bases and J 7 bases, leaving 18 bases between the germline ends. The CDR3 DNA is TGCAGCGTTGAAAACCCGGACAGCCCACGGGAGCAGTACTTC. It yields the protein CSVENPDSPREQYF.